A single sample gave rise to the 16 T cell receptor beta chains below, sequenced in a study of tumor-infiltrating lymphocytes in primary liver carcinoma. Unsorted bulk tissue, about 20-32 mg of it, served as the source for co-extraction of RNA and DNA. A primer in the constant region served to generate TCR beta cDNA from 500 ng of total RNA. ARM-PCR, slightly modified, supplied the TCR beta libraries through three nested multiplex PCR rounds. Forward primers for TRBV1-TRBV30 and a C-beta reverse primer served the first two PCR rounds, at approximately 10 cycles each. TCRdb recomputed calls from the multiplex PCR reads with MiXCR, one row per CDR3 protein. The data hold about 130,000 distinct CDR3 sequences, with approximately 64% observed a single time. The sequenced material came from liver tumor tissue from sampling region 3. Indicated subset: tumor region T3, left-lateral pole. Source of these receptors: a woman between 55 and 75 years old with primary liver carcinoma and hepatitis B virus infection.

This clonotype was recorded once. The CDR3 bases are TGTGCCAGCAGCTCTGAGAGGGGGGGATATAGCGGCCGCACAGATACGCAGTATTTT. Translated: CASSSERGGYSGRTDTQYF. The gene calls are TRBV11-2 and TRBJ2-3; D perhaps matches TRBD2 (7 bases). CDR1 is SGHAT and CDR2 is FQNNGV in the germline V gene. V was clipped by 4 bases and J by 1 base, with 24 bases between them. This CDR3 contains 19 residues.

Regarding this clonotype: This may come from a read error, since a much larger clone is one base off. The V gene is TRBV12-3 or TRBV12-4, the J gene TRBJ2-3; D is uncertain. The CDR3 is 12 amino acids. Trimming removed 3 bases from V and 2 bases from J, with 3 bases in between. Written as DNA, the CDR3 is TGTGCCAGCAGTTTTGACACAGATACGCAGTATTTT. It translates to CASSFDTDTQYF.

Concerning this clonotype: A junction end diverges from the germline sequence, so it may reflect a read error. The V call is TRBV12-3 or TRBV12-4, the J call TRBJ2-1, with D perhaps TRBD1 or TRBD2 (5 bases each). The CDR3 runs to 15 residues. Written as DNA, the CDR3 is TGTGCTAGCACTTTAGTGCAGGGTGGGGGCAATGAGCAGTTCTTC. Translating it yields CASTLVQGGGNEQFF.

The table lists this clonotype with many counts. The chain has TRBV12-5 and TRBJ2-7; D not certain. The germline CDR1 and CDR2 sequences are LGHNT and FRNRAP. This CDR3 has 8 residues. V shed 5 bases and J shed 9 bases, with 2 bases lying between them. The CDR3 nucleotides are TGTGCTAGTGGTGGGCAGTACTTC. Translating it yields CASGGQYF.

The CDR3 nucleotides read TGTGCCAGCAGCTTAGGCGGGGGGGCCGGAGTGAACACCGGGGAGCTGTTTTTT. Amino acids: CASSLGGGAGVNTGELFF. The chain combines TRBV7-9 with TRBJ2-2; 9 positions agree with TRBD2. Germline V lookup: CDR1 SEHNR, CDR2 FQNEAQ (reference sequence). J gave up 1 base and V 1 base, and 7 bases lay outside the gene matches. This CDR3 contains 18 residues.

As to this clonotype: The conserved phenylalanine or tryptophan normally closing the CDR3 is absent here, so this likely arose from a read error. V gene TRBV29-1 combines with J gene TRBJ1-1; 7 bases agree with TRBD1. V lost 4 bases, J lost 4 bases, and 12 bases stayed unmatched. The CDR3 totals 15 residues. Germline assignment: CDR1 SQVTM and CDR2 ANQGSEA. For the CDR3, the DNA is TGCAGCGTTGTTTTCGGACAGGCCATGAGCACTGAAGCTTTCATT. It encodes CSVVFGQAMSTEAFI.

Concerning this clonotype: Here the CDR3 omits its conserved ending phenylalanine or tryptophan, so a read error is the likely source. The chain recombines TRBV6-6 with TRBJ2-7, with 7 positions matching TRBD1. In germline, CDR1 is MNHNY, CDR2 SVGAGI (reference sequence). The CDR3 runs to 15 residues. CDR3 DNA: TGTGCCAGCAGTTACTCGGGGACAGCGTTCCACGAACAGTACTCC. Translating gives CASSYSGTAFHEQYS.

This chain uses TRBV4-1 with TRBJ2-5; D perhaps matches TRBD1 (6 bases). V was pared by 0 bases and J by 2 bases, with 10 bases between. Germline V gene lookup returns CDR1 MGHRA and CDR2 YSYEKL. This CDR3 is built from 15 residues. CDR3 in DNA: TGCGCCAGCAGCCAAGATCACAGGGCTCAAGAGACCCAGTACTTC. This codes for CASSQDHRAQETQYF.

Notes on this clonotype: An end of the junction does not agree with germline; a read error may underlie this. The chain uses TRBV5-4 and TRBJ1-4; D is perhaps TRBD1 (6 bases). The CDR3 runs 16 residues. Germline loops: CDR1 SGHNT, CDR2 YYREEE (reference sequence). CDR3 loop: CSSSLGGQGSNEKLFF. The CDR3 DNA reads as TGCTCCAGCAGCTTGGGGGGGCAGGGCTCGAATGAAAAACTGTTTTTT. The full variable domain, in which reference TRBV5-4 and TRBJ1-4 provide the parts outside the CDR3, is ETGVTQSPTHLIKTRGQQVTLRCSSQSGHNTVSWYQQALGQGPQFIFQYYREEENGRGNFPPRFSGLQFPNYSSELNVNALELDDSALYLCSSSLGGQGSNEKLFFGSGTQLSVL.

CDR3 sequence reads: CASIGNWNYTF. CDR3 DNA sequence: TGTGCCAGCATAGGGAATTGGAACTACACCTTC. The chain couples TRBV28 to TRBJ1-2; no clear D gene. The CDR3 covers 11 residues. V lost 7 bases to trimming and J lost 10 bases, with 13 bases between them. Per germline, CDR1 MDHEN and CDR2 SYDVKM.

Comments on this clonotype: The junction departs from germline at one end; a sequencing error may be responsible. J is TRBJ2-7 and V is TRBV6-1; 7 bases match TRBD1. Looked up from germline, CDR1 is MNHNS and CDR2 is SASEGT. The CDR3 length is 14 residues. CDR3 sequence: CASNEAGGVEEQCF. CDR3 DNA sequence: TGTGCCAGTAATGAAGCAGGGGGAGTTGAAGAGCAGTGCTTC.

The sample holds many counts of this clonotype. The rearrangement joins TRBV28 to TRBJ2-1; 14 bases fit TRBD2. Germline values: CDR1 MDHEN, CDR2 SYDVKM. The CDR3 runs 18 residues. Germline trimming cut 9 bases from V and 0 bases from J; bases unmatched to any gene: 10. The chain's CDR3 is CASLQTSGRGSSYNEQFF. In DNA form, the CDR3 reads TGTGCCAGTCTTCAGACTAGCGGGAGGGGGAGCTCCTACAATGAGCAGTTCTTC. Drawing the rest from reference TRBV28 and TRBJ2-1, the complete variable domain is DVKVTQSSRYLVKRTGEKVFLECVQDMDHENMFWYRQDPGLGLRLIYFSYDVKMKEKGDIPEGYSVSREKKERFSLILESASTNQTSMYLCASLQTSGRGSSYNEQFFGPGTRLTVL.

In the case of this clonotype: Its ends do not fully match the called genes, so a read error is possible. J is TRBJ1-1 and V is TRBV6-1, with 7 nucleotides matching TRBD1. Per germline, CDR1 MNHNS and CDR2 SASEGT. This CDR3 comprises 15 residues. CDR3: CAGSTRRQGETEAFF. The CDR3 DNA reads TGTGCCGGCAGCACCCGCAGACAGGGAGAAACTGAAGCTTTCTTT.

This clonotype was observed many times. V gene TRBV11-2 combines with J gene TRBJ2-2, with D unclear. From germline, CDR1 is SGHAT and CDR2 FQNNGV. V was cut by 5 bases and J by 4 bases, with 20 bases left in between. The CDR3 covers 17 residues. The CDR3 loop is CASSRQAWLVVTGELFF. The CDR3 coding sequence is TGTGCCAGCAGCCGTCAAGCGTGGTTAGTAGTCACCGGGGAGCTGTTTTTT.

On this clonotype: One junction end does not reproduce the germline sequence, and a read error may be involved. This chain connects TRBV6-1 to TRBJ2-7, with 8 bases matching TRBD1. There are 16 residues in the CDR3. Germline lookup yields CDR1 MNHNS and CDR2 SASEGT. CDR3 sequence reads: CAGSESPDRVSYEQYF. The CDR3 nucleotides read TGTGCCGGCAGTGAATCCCCGGACAGGGTCTCCTACGAGCAGTACTTC.

Turning to this clonotype: A much more abundant neighbour one base away suggests this may be a read error. J is TRBJ1-5 and V is TRBV6-1, with no clear D. The CDR3 contains 15 residues. Germline V CDR1 and CDR2: MNHNS, SASEGT. CDR3 loop: CVSSENGGGNQPQHF. CDR3 coding DNA: TGTGTCAGCAGTGAAAACGGAGGAGGCAATCAGCCCCAGCATTTT.